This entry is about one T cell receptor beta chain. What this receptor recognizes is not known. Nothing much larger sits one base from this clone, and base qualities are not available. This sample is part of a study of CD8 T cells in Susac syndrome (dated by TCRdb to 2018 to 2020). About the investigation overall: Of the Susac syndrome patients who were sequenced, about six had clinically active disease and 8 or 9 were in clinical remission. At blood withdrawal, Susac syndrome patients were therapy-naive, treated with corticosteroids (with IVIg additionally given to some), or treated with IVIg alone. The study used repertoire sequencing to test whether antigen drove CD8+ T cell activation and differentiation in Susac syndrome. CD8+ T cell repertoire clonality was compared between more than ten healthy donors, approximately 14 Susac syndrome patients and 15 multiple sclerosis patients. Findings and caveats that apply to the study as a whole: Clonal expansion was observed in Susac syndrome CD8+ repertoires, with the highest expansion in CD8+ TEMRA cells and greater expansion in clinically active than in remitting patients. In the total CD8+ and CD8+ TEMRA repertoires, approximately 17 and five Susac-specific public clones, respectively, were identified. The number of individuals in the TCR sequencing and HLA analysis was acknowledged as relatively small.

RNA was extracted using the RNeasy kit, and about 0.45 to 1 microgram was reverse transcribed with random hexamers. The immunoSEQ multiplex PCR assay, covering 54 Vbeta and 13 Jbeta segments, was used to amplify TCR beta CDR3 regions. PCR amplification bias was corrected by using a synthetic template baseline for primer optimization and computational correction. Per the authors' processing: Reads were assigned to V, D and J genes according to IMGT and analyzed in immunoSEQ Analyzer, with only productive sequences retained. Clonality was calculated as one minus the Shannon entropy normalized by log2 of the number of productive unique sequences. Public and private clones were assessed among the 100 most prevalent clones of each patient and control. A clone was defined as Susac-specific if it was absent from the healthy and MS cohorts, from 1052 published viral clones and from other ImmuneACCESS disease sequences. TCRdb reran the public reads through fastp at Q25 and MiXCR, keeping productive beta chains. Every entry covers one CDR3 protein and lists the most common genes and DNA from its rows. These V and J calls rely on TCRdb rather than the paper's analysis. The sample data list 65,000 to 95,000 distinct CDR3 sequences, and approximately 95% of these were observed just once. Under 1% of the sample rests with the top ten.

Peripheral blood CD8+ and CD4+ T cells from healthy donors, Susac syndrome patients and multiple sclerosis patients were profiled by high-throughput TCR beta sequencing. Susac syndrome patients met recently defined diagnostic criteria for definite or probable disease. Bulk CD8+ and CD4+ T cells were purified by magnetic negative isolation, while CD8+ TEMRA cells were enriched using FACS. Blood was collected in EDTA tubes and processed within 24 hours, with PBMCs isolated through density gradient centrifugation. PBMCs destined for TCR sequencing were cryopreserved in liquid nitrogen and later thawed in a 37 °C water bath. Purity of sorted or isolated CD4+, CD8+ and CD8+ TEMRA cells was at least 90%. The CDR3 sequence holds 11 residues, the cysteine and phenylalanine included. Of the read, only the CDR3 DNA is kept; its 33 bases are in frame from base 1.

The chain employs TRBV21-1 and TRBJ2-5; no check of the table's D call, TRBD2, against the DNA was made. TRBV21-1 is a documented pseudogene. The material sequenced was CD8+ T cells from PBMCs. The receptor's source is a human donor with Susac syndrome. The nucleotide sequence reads TGTGCCAGCTCTCACCGGGACTTGGGGGACTTC. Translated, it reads CASSHRDLGDF.